These 29 T cell receptor beta chains came from one sample sequenced in a study of CD8+ T cells in alopecia areata. Extracted RNA was reverse transcribed into cDNA, the sequencing template. TCRdb's table, derived via immunoSEQ multiplex PCR, lists solely in-frame clones and lacks some. The sample comprises 150,000 to 200,000 clones, over 50% of which are singletons, and over 12% rests with the top ten. The starting material was CD4+ T cells sorted from blood, obtained at week 0. These receptors all come from a human donor with alopecia areata.

There are a few counts of this clone. The rearrangement joins TRBV29-1 to TRBJ1-2; TRBD1 matches 7 bases. Trimming at V came to 4 bases and at J to 2 bases, leaving 4 bases not matched to a gene. Looked up from germline, CDR1 is SQVTM and CDR2 is ANQGSEA. The CDR3 runs to 13 residues. The CDR3 nucleotides are TGCAGCGTTGGAGCGACAGGGAACTATGGCTACACCTTC. This sequence encodes CSVGATGNYGYTF.

The V call is TRBV29-1, the J call TRBJ2-3; 12 bases match TRBD1. Germline CDR1 reads SQVTM; CDR2 reads ANQGSEA. The ends lost 4 bases at V and 4 bases at J; junction bases unmatched: 3. The CDR3 runs to 14 residues. CDR3 nucleotides: TGCAGCGTTGGGGACAGGGGGCATGCAGATACGCAGTATTTT. Its translation: CSVGDRGHADTQYF.

The gene calls are TRBV7-8 and TRBJ2-4; D gene uncertain. The CDR3 contains 15 residues. V dropped 5 bases and J dropped 0 bases, with 11 bases sitting between them. Germline CDR1 SGHVS, CDR2 FQNEAQ. CDR3 nucleotide sequence: TGTGCCAGCAGCCCCACGGAGCTAGCCAAAAACATTCAGTACTTC. Protein product: CASSPTELAKNIQYF.

The chain employs TRBV27 and TRBJ1-5; D is unresolved. The V end lost 2 bases, the J end lost 0 bases, and 2 bases lay between the germline ends. CDR3 length: 13 residues. Germline lookup yields CDR1 MNHEY and CDR2 SMNVEV (reference sequence). The CDR3 DNA reads as TGTGCCAGCAGTTTAATTAGCAATCAGCCCCAGCATTTT. This encodes CASSLISNQPQHF.

J is TRBJ2-3 and V is TRBV29-1, with D hard to call. Trimming stripped 6 bases from V and 2 bases from J, with 12 bases between. This CDR3 has 13 amino acids. The germline gives CDR1 SQVTM, CDR2 ANQGSEA. CDR3 nucleotide sequence: TGCAGCGTAAAACAGCGAAACACAGATACGCAGTATTTT. Translated, it gives CSVKQRNTDTQYF.

The genes are TRBV29-1 and TRBJ2-5; 8 bases are shared with TRBD1. The CDR3 sequence is 13 residues long. V gave up 3 bases and J gave up 5 bases; unmatched junction bases: 5. Looked up from germline, CDR1 is SQVTM and CDR2 is ANQGSEA. CDR3 sequence reads: CSVDGQGWETQYF. CDR3 nucleotide sequence: TGCAGCGTTGATGGACAGGGATGGGAGACCCAGTACTTC.

This clone came up a few times. This chain connects TRBV15 to TRBJ2-6; D gene unclear. This CDR3 contains 14 residues. From germline, CDR1 is LNHNV and CDR2 YYDKDF (reference sequence). V gave up 4 bases and J gave up 4 bases, with 8 bases separating them. CDR3: CATSTDSGANVLTF. DNA of the CDR3: TGTGCCACCAGCACAGACTCCGGGGCCAACGTCCTGACTTTC.

The chain carries TRBV9 and TRBJ2-5; 9 positions agree with TRBD1. V shed 0 bases, J shed 5 bases, and the junction held 8 bases outside the gene matches. The CDR3 is 16 residues long. Germline CDR1 is SGDLS and CDR2 is YYNGEE. Here the CDR3 DNA reads TGTGCCAGCAGCGTAGGCAGACGGACAGGGGTCGAGACCCAGTACTTC. Protein sequence: CASSVGRRTGVETQYF.

This clone was observed a handful of times. The chain employs TRBV7-2 and TRBJ2-1; 8 bases map to TRBD1. The CDR3 loop spans 15 amino acids. Losses at the gene ends were 7 bases for V and 6 bases for J; bases not matched to a gene: 11. CDR1 and CDR2 from the germline V gene are SGHTA and FQGNSA. CDR3 in amino acids: CASTRDRLQANEQFF. In nucleotides, the CDR3 is TGTGCCAGCACCCGGGACAGGCTGCAGGCCAATGAGCAGTTCTTC.

This clone was picked up a small number of times. This chain links TRBV5-1 with TRBJ2-5; weak D call: TRBD1 (6 bases). The CDR3 contains 15 residues. Per the germline V gene, CDR1 is SGHRS and CDR2 is YFSETQ. V lost 2 bases and J lost 5, with 16 bases in between. For the CDR3, the DNA is TGCGCCAGCAGCTTCCCGGCAGGGGAGAGGGAGACCCAGTACTTC. Translated, it gives CASSFPAGERETQYF.

This clone appeared once. The chain is built from TRBV9 and TRBJ1-2; tentative D call: TRBD1 (5 bases). V shed 0 bases and J shed 7 bases, with 16 bases lying between them. CDR3 size: 15 residues. The germline gives CDR1 SGDLS, CDR2 YYNGEE. The CDR3 DNA reads TGTGCCAGCAGCGTAGGGGGCAGGCTGTTTGGTGGCTACACCTTC. Translation gives CASSVGGRLFGGYTF.

In this sample, this clone turned up a few times. The CDR3 loop is CSVGPSYGYTF. CDR3 in DNA: TGCAGCGTTGGTCCCAGCTATGGCTACACCTTC. The chain recombines TRBV29-1 with TRBJ1-2; D is ambiguous. Germline V gene data show CDR1 as SQVTM and CDR2 as ANQGSEA. Trimming took off 4 bases at V and 4 bases at J, with 7 bases between the two ends. The CDR3 loop spans 11 amino acids.

For the CDR3, the DNA is TGTGCCAGCAGCGACTACGGGGAGCAAGCTTTCTTT. It translates to CASSDYGEQAFF. V usage is TRBV13 and J usage is TRBJ1-1; D uncertain. With 5 bases removed from V and 9 bases from J, the gap between germline ends came to 13 bases. The CDR3 has 12 residues. Per the germline V gene, CDR1 is PRHDT and CDR2 is FYEKMQ (reference sequence).

The chain couples TRBV7-9 to TRBJ2-5, with D possibly TRBD1 on 6 matching bases. CDR1 SEHNR and CDR2 FQNEAQ come from the germline V gene (reference sequence). The CDR3 length is 15 residues. V lost 6 bases and J 3 bases, leaving 17 bases between the germline ends. CDR3 nucleotide sequence: TGTGCCAGCAGGCATCAGGGGTCTTCCAAAGAGACCCAGTACTTC. Translated: CASRHQGSSKETQYF.

This clone was observed a handful of times. This chain links TRBV6-1 with TRBJ2-7; 9 positions match TRBD1. The length of the CDR3 is 15 residues. V shed 8 bases, J shed 2 bases, and the junction held 10 bases outside the gene matches. The germline V gene has CDR1 MNHNS and CDR2 SASEGT. For the CDR3, the DNA is TGTGCCAGCCAGAAGGGAGGACAGGGGACCTACGAGCAGTACTTC. Its translation is CASQKGGQGTYEQYF.

The CDR3 spells CSAQKAYNSPLHF. CDR3 nucleotide sequence: TGCAGCGCTCAGAAGGCGTATAATTCACCCCTCCACTTT. The chain has TRBV29-1 and TRBJ1-6; D gene ambiguous. Germline lookup yields CDR1 SQVTM and CDR2 ANQGSEA. The V end lost 7 bases, the J end lost 4 bases, and 11 bases lay between the germline ends. The CDR3 totals 13 residues.

The chain recombines TRBV29-1 with TRBJ1-1; 7 nucleotides line up with TRBD1. This CDR3 spans 11 amino acids. The germline V gene has CDR1 SQVTM and CDR2 ANQGSEA. The V segment lost 6 bases and the J segment 7 bases; nucleotides outside the gene matches: 5. The CDR3 DNA reads TGCAGCGTCTCCGGGACAGTTGAAGCTTTCTTT. It specifies CSVSGTVEAFF.

In this sample, this clone turned up a few times. Other DNA sequences in this sample translate to the same CDR3. The chain carries TRBV29-1 and TRBJ1-1, with TRBD1 matching 9 bases. The length of the CDR3 is 12 residues. CDR1 is SQVTM and CDR2 is ANQGSEA in the germline V gene. The V segment lost 4 bases and the J segment 4 bases; nucleotides outside the gene matches: 1. This chain's CDR3 is CSVGGQGTEAFF. The CDR3 DNA sequence: TGCAGCGTTGGGGGACAGGGCACTGAAGCTTTCTTT.

J is TRBJ2-1 and V is TRBV29-1; 10 positions agree with TRBD1. The germline CDR1 and CDR2 sequences are SQVTM and ANQGSEA. With 4 bases clipped from V and 9 bases from J, the junction kept 6 bases outside the gene matches. The length of the CDR3 is 13 residues. The CDR3 DNA reads as TGCAGCGTTGCGGGGACAGGGGTTGGTGAGCAGTTCTTC. Its translation: CSVAGTGVGEQFF.

This clone was seen once. The chain combines TRBV15 with TRBJ1-4; D unclear. This CDR3 has 14 residues. The V end was cut by 1 base, the J end by 6 bases, with 9 bases between. Germline-derived CDR1 and CDR2 are LNHNV and YYDKDF (reference sequence). The CDR3 nucleotides are TGTGCCACCAGCAGAGGAGATTCTGATGAAAAACTGTTTTTT. This sequence encodes CATSRGDSDEKLFF.

The CDR3 sequence: CASSPRVRTEGYTF. For the CDR3, the DNA is TGTGCCAGCTCACCCAGGGTCCGGACGGAGGGCTACACCTTC. The J gene is TRBJ1-2, the V gene TRBV18, with D possibly matching TRBD1 (5 bases). The V and J ends lost 3 bases and 8 bases respectively, with 16 bases between them. Germline V gives CDR1 KGHSH, CDR2 LQKENI. CDR3 length: 14 residues.

Only a few counts were recorded for this clone. The V gene is TRBV7-9, the J gene TRBJ1-3; D might be TRBD1 (6 bases). There are 14 residues in the CDR3. Trimming took 4 bases from V and 4 from J, leaving 11 bases between them. The V gene's germline CDR1 is SEHNR and CDR2 FQNEAQ (reference sequence). This CDR3 is CASSSWDIGNTIYF. The CDR3 nucleotides are TGTGCCAGCAGCTCGTGGGACATCGGAAACACCATATATTTT.

This clone was recorded once. CDR3 in DNA: TGTGCCTGGGGGACATCAAGCGAGCAGTACTTC. This gives the protein CAWGTSSEQYF. The gene calls are TRBV30 and TRBJ2-7, with D possibly being TRBD1 (6 bases). Deletions cut 5 bases from V and 6 bases from J, with 11 bases between. The CDR3 spans 11 residues. The germline V gene has CDR1 GTSNPN and CDR2 SVGIG (reference sequence).

This chain uses TRBV2 with TRBJ2-2; either TRBD1 or TRBD2 may fit D (5 bases each). The germline V gene encodes CDR1 SNHLY and CDR2 FYNNEI. The V end was cut by 5 bases, the J end by 9 bases, with 10 bases between. CDR3 length equals 12 residues. The CDR3 sequence is CASSPTGRELFF. The CDR3, as DNA: TGTGCCAGCAGTCCGACGGGGCGGGAGCTGTTTTTT.

The chain employs TRBV29-1 and TRBJ2-3, with D possibly being TRBD2 (5 bases). This CDR3 is built from 12 residues. V lost 4 bases and J 4 bases, leaving 9 bases between the germline ends. CDR1 is SQVTM and CDR2 is ANQGSEA in the germline V gene. The CDR3 protein is CSVAPRADTQYF. DNA for the CDR3: TGCAGCGTTGCCCCGCGGGCAGATACGCAGTATTTT.

The rearrangement joins TRBV29-1 to TRBJ2-7; maybe TRBD2 (8 bases). The CDR3 consists of 13 residues. Germline V gives CDR1 SQVTM, CDR2 ANQGSEA. The ends were cut back, 7 bases at V and 3 bases at J, with 16 bases in the middle. CDR3 loop: CSAGRDRYYEQYF. DNA for the CDR3: TGCAGCGCCGGGAGGGACAGATACTACGAGCAGTACTTC.

The chain recombines TRBV29-1 with TRBJ2-7; 9 nucleotides line up with TRBD1. CDR1 is SQVTM, CDR2 ANQGSEA, per germline. The CDR3 is 13 residues long. V lost 6 bases, J lost 2 bases, and 5 bases stayed unmatched. CDR3 region: CSVRQGGAYEQYF. The CDR3 DNA sequence: TGCAGCGTGCGACAGGGGGGGGCCTACGAGCAGTACTTC.

J is TRBJ1-1 and V is TRBV5-1; TRBD1 is a possible D gene (5 bases). This CDR3 contains 14 residues. V was clipped by 8 bases and J by 1 base, with 15 bases between them. Germline CDR1 is SGHRS and CDR2 is YFSETQ. This chain's CDR3 is CASTGGLPNTEAFF. CDR3 DNA sequence: TGCGCCAGTACCGGGGGACTTCCGAACACTGAAGCTTTCTTT.

The rearrangement uses TRBV5-1 and TRBJ2-5; D is possibly TRBD1 or TRBD2 (5 bases each). Germline lookup yields CDR1 SGHRS and CDR2 YFSETQ. There are 14 residues in the CDR3. The V end was cut by 2 bases, the J end by 7 bases, with 15 bases between. CDR3 in amino acids: CASSFRPGPPTQYF. CDR3 DNA: TGCGCCAGCAGCTTCCGCCCGGGACCGCCGACCCAGTACTTC.